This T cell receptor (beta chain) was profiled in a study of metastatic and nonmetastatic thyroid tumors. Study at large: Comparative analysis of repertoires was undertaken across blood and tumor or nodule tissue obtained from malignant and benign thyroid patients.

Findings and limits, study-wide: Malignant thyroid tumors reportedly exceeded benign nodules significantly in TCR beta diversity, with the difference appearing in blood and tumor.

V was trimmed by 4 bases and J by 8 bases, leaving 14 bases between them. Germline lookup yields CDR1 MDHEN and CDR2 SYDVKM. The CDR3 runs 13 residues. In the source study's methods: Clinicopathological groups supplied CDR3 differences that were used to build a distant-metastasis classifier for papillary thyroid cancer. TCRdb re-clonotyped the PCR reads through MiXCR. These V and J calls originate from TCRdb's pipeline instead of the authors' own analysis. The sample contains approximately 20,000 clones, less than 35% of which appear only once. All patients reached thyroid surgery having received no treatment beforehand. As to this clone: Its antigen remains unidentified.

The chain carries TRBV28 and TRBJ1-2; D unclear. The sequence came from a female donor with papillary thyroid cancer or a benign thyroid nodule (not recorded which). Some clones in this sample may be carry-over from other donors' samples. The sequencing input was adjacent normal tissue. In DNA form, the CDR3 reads TGTGCCAGCAGTTCCCCGGGGTATGGAGGCTACACCTTC. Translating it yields CASSSPGYGGYTF.